This TCR beta chain came from a study of cytomegalovirus exposure and HLA in healthy donors. Whole-study context: An earlier analysis identified 117 million unique TCR beta sequences in 150 million to 200 million T cells.

A multiplex PCR was run with 60 Vbeta primers and 13 Jbeta primers. Repertoires were generated with immunoSEQ multiplex PCR, while TCRdb's copy carries only in-frame clones and drops some. The data show some 96,000 clones, about 80% seen once. Whole-study findings and limits: For cytomegalovirus status, the classifier reportedly gave diagnoses with high specificity and sensitivity. Most TCR sequences proved rare, with some public TCRs found in many donors.

This clone turned up a few times. Antigen: not known. The CDR3 consists of 13 residues. V shed 5 bases, J shed 2 bases, and the junction held 2 bases outside the gene matches. Germline V gene data show CDR1 as MNHEY and CDR2 as SMNVEV (reference sequence). The sequence came from a man aged 35 to 55 in good health and CMV-seronegative. The sequenced sample consisted of PBMCs. The rearrangement links TRBV27 to TRBJ2-7; 8 bases align to TRBD1. Here the CDR3 reads CASSPGQAYEQYF. Written as DNA, the CDR3 is TGTGCCAGCAGTCCGGGACAGGCCTACGAGCAGTACTTC.